The 23 T cell receptor beta chains below all came from one sample that was sequenced in a study of cytomegalovirus exposure and HLA in healthy donors. The primer mix had 60 Vbeta and 13 Jbeta primers. The data were produced by immunoSEQ multiplex PCR, yet TCRdb's version contains in-frame clones alone and is incomplete. The table has about 97,000 clones, 55% to 80% seen once; the top ten hold approximately 4.3%. The sequencing input was PBMCs. These receptors came from a human donor in good health.

The chain couples TRBV7-9 to TRBJ2-2; D is unresolved. V was shortened by 1 base and J by 4 bases, with 7 bases between the two germline ends. Germline-derived CDR1 and CDR2 are SEHNR and FQNEAQ (reference sequence). This CDR3 has 14 residues. Written as DNA, the CDR3 is TGTGCCAGCAGCTTAGTTCATGTCACCGGGGAGCTGTTTTTT. Its translation: CASSLVHVTGELFF.

The chain has TRBV7-9 and TRBJ2-7; tentatively, D is TRBD2 (5 bases). CDR1 and CDR2 (germline): SEHNR, FQNEAQ (reference sequence). The length of the CDR3 is 13 residues. The germline V and J ends were trimmed by 4 bases and 2 bases, with 9 bases remaining between them. The CDR3 loop reads CASSSTRAYEQYF. DNA for the CDR3: TGTGCCAGCAGCTCAACTAGAGCCTACGAGCAGTACTTC. Complete variable domain (other parts from reference TRBV7-9 and TRBJ2-7): DTGVSQNPRHKITKRGQNVTFRCDPISEHNRLYWYRQTLGQGPEFLTYFQNEAQLEKSRLLSDRFSAERPKGSFSTLEIQRTEQGDSAMYLCASSSTRAYEQYFGPGTRLTVT.

V is TRBV19 and J is TRBJ2-7; the D gene is possibly TRBD1 (6 bases). Germline V CDR1 and CDR2: LNHDA, SQIVND (reference sequence). The CDR3 is 13 residues long. Trimming left V 9 bases short and J 3 bases short, with 15 bases between. CDR3 bases: TGTGCCAGCTCCCCCGGACAGAACTACGAGCAGTACTTC. Amino acids: CASSPGQNYEQYF.

This clone came up once. The V gene is TRBV23-1, the J gene TRBJ1-1, with a weak D call TRBD1 (5 bases). TRBV23-1 has ORF status, its function being uncertain. The CDR3 loop spans 13 amino acids. V was clipped by 6 bases and J by 1 base, with 9 bases between them. This chain's CDR3 is CASSYTGNTEAFF. CDR3 in DNA: TGCGCCAGCAGCTACACAGGGAACACTGAAGCTTTCTTT.

The chain combines TRBV2 with TRBJ2-2; 15 positions match TRBD2. Germline-derived CDR1 and CDR2 are SNHLY and FYNNEI. Germline trimming cut 5 bases from V and 4 bases from J; bases unmatched to any gene: 14. This CDR3 contains 20 residues. In DNA, the CDR3 is TGTGCCAGCAGTAAATATACCGGGACTAGCGGGAGGCCCACCACCGGGGAGCTGTTTTTT. It translates to CASSKYTGTSGRPTTGELFF.

The rearrangement uses TRBV28 and TRBJ2-7; 7 bases are shared with TRBD1. Germline V gene sequence: CDR1 MDHEN, CDR2 SYDVKM. The CDR3 length is 14 residues. Germline trimming cut 7 bases from V and 6 bases from J; bases unmatched to any gene: 12. CDR3 nucleotides: TGTGCCAGCAACGTGCCGGGACAGCTATCCGAGCAGTACTTC. Its translation is CASNVPGQLSEQYF.

DNA of the CDR3: TGTGCCACCAGCAGAGAGAGAAGATATGGCTACACCTTC. It specifies CATSRERRYGYTF. This sequence joins TRBV15 and TRBJ1-2; D is unresolved. The germline gives CDR1 LNHNV, CDR2 YYDKDF (reference sequence). The CDR3 loop spans 13 amino acids. V lost 0 bases and J 5 bases, leaving 7 bases between the germline ends.

The chain links TRBV2 to TRBJ2-5, with 8 nucleotides matching TRBD2. V shed 9 bases, J shed 5 bases, and the junction held 14 bases outside the gene matches. Germline-derived CDR1 and CDR2 are SNHLY and FYNNEI. This CDR3 is built from 15 residues. CDR3: CASQAGRGARETQYF. The CDR3 DNA sequence: TGTGCCAGTCAAGCGGGGCGGGGGGCAAGGGAGACCCAGTACTTC.

The V call is TRBV7-9, the J call TRBJ2-3, with D possibly TRBD1 on 6 matching bases. The CDR3 is 14 amino acids. With 5 bases removed from V and 4 bases from J, the gap between germline ends came to 13 bases. Germline CDR1 and CDR2: SEHNR and FQNEAQ (reference sequence). CDR3 bases: TGTGCCAGCAGCCCACAGGGAAAGCCAGATACGCAGTATTTT. It is translated as CASSPQGKPDTQYF.

V gene TRBV4-1 combines with J gene TRBJ2-1; TRBD2 might be the D (5 bases). Trimming shortened V by 4 bases and J by 6 bases, and 16 bases separated the two germline ends. Germline V gene data show CDR1 as MGHRA and CDR2 as YSYEKL. This CDR3 spans 15 amino acids. The CDR3 loop is CASSPGVGIPNEQFF. CDR3 in DNA: TGCGCCAGCAGCCCGGGTGTCGGGATCCCCAATGAGCAGTTCTTC.

CDR3 DNA: TGCAGCGTTGAGCGGACAGGGGGTGGGTCCTACGAGCAGTACTTC. Its protein product is CSVERTGGGSYEQYF. The chain carries TRBV29-1 and TRBJ2-7; 10 nucleotides match TRBD1. The CDR3 has 15 residues. The V segment lost 3 bases and the J segment 1 base; nucleotides outside the gene matches: 6. CDR1 and CDR2 (germline): SQVTM, ANQGSEA.

This clone was detected once. The J gene is TRBJ2-1, the V gene TRBV27; D is unclear. The length of the CDR3 is 15 residues. Germline V gives CDR1 MNHEY, CDR2 SMNVEV (reference sequence). The ends were cut back, 6 bases at V and 0 bases at J, with 12 bases in the middle. The CDR3 nucleotides read TGTGCCAGCAGATCAGACTCATTCTCCTACAATGAGCAGTTCTTC. It is translated as CASRSDSFSYNEQFF.

This clone was seen a few times. The chain combines TRBV4-1 with TRBJ1-1; D not resolved. V was cut by 0 bases and J by 6 bases, with 14 bases left in between. From germline, CDR1 is MGHRA and CDR2 YSYEKL. The CDR3 is made up of 15 amino acids. The CDR3 DNA reads TGCGCCAGCAGCCAAGACTTGCGGGAGGTACCTGAAGCTTTCTTT. Translating gives CASSQDLREVPEAFF.

This clone was detected only a few times. This CDR3 reads CASSFGGVNTEAFF. For the CDR3, the DNA is TGTGCCAGCAGTTTTGGAGGAGTGAACACTGAAGCTTTCTTT. The V and J genes are TRBV28 and TRBJ1-1; no clear D gene. The V and J ends lost 3 bases and 0 bases respectively, with 8 bases between them. The CDR3 length is 14 residues. The germline V gene encodes CDR1 MDHEN and CDR2 SYDVKM.

This chain links TRBV7-9 with TRBJ2-1; 8 nucleotides align to TRBD2. The length of the CDR3 is 16 residues. The germline V gene encodes CDR1 SEHNR and CDR2 FQNEAQ (reference sequence). The V segment lost 2 bases and the J segment 7 bases; nucleotides outside the gene matches: 10. The CDR3 coding sequence is TGTGCCAGCAGCTTACTCGAGAGCGGGAGTCGGAATGAGCAGTTCTTC. This encodes CASSLLESGSRNEQFF.

CDR3 coding DNA: TGTGCCAGCACCCCCAGGACAGGGGGTGACTATGGCTACACCTTC. Its translation is CASTPRTGGDYGYTF. The chain recombines TRBV28 with TRBJ1-2, with 10 bases aligning to TRBD1. The germline gives CDR1 MDHEN, CDR2 SYDVKM. The CDR3 runs 15 residues. J gave up 3 bases and V 7 bases, and 8 bases lay outside the gene matches.

V usage is TRBV7-2 and J usage is TRBJ2-7, with TRBD2 matching 10 bases. The trim removed 4 bases at V and 4 bases at J, leaving 7 bases unmatched. The CDR3 loop spans 15 amino acids. The germline V gene has CDR1 SGHTA and CDR2 FQGNSA. The CDR3 is CASSSWTSGLYEQYF. The CDR3 DNA sequence: TGTGCCAGCAGCTCCTGGACTAGCGGTTTGTACGAGCAGTACTTC.

V and J are TRBV7-9 and TRBJ2-3; D is uncertain. The germline V gene has CDR1 SEHNR and CDR2 FQNEAQ (reference sequence). Trimming cost V 4 bases and J 6 bases, with 8 bases left between them. The CDR3 sequence is 12 residues long. CDR3 protein: CASSSSVDTQYF. The DNA of the CDR3 is TGTGCCAGCAGCTCCTCCGTGGATACGCAGTATTTT.

V gene TRBV5-8 combines with J gene TRBJ2-2; no definite D call. CDR3 length: 15 amino acids. V lost 2 bases and J 1 base, leaving 9 bases between the germline ends. In germline, CDR1 is SGHTS, CDR2 YDEGEE. CDR3 region: CASSFQRGNTGELFF. The DNA for the CDR3 is TGTGCCAGCAGCTTCCAGAGAGGGAACACCGGGGAGCTGTTTTTT.

The chain joins TRBV10-2 to TRBJ1-3, with 7 bases identical to TRBD1. The CDR3 spans 12 residues. The germline V gene has CDR1 WSHSY and CDR2 SAAADI. V trimming: 2 bases; J trimming: 12 bases; junction bases outside the gene matches: 4. CDR3 amino acids: CASSETRTGIYF. As DNA, the CDR3 is TGCGCCAGCAGTGAGACGAGGACAGGCATATATTTT.

The chain is built from TRBV2 and TRBJ2-7; D is perhaps TRBD1 (6 bases). The V end was cut by 5 bases, the J end by 4 bases, with 9 bases between. Looked up from germline, CDR1 is SNHLY and CDR2 is FYNNEI. This CDR3 contains 12 residues. CDR3 DNA: TGTGCCAGCAGTAGACAGGAGTACGAGCAGTACTTC. Residues: CASSRQEYEQYF.

This clone was found once. This chain joins TRBV6-5 and TRBJ2-5; possible D gene TRBD2, 6 bases. Matching the DNA end better, TRBJ2-7 makes the J call doubtful. The germline V gene encodes CDR1 MNHEY and CDR2 SVGAGI. The CDR3 consists of 15 residues. The CDR3 reads CASSYSSGVPNEQYF. DNA of the CDR3: TGTGCCAGCAGTTACTCGTCGGGAGTTCCCAACGAGCAGTACTTC.

This clone was detected only a few times. The chain couples TRBV19 to TRBJ1-1; no firm D call. The ends were cut back, 0 bases at V and 3 bases at J, with 11 bases in the middle. Germline CDR1 reads LNHDA; CDR2 reads SQIVND (reference sequence). CDR3 length equals 15 residues. The CDR3 region has the DNA TGTGCCAGTAGTATAGATCCGGGAGCGTACACTGAAGCTTTCTTT. Its translation: CASSIDPGAYTEAFF.